This TCR beta chain came from a study of blood T cells in healthy people across ages. The CDR3 totals 17 residues. In germline, CDR1 is KGHDR, CDR2 SFDVKD. Sample-barcoded 5' priming and a J-beta primer mix drove a second PCR of roughly 7 to 11 cycles. TCRdb reprocessed the 5' RACE reads with MiXCR, giving one entry per CDR3 protein. The data contain over 1,300,000 distinct CDR3 sequences, almost 60% of them singletons. The rearrangement uses TRBV24-1 and TRBJ2-7; TRBD1 matches at 9 bases. The J call is doubtful: the DNA matches TRBJ2-1 better. Sequencing was done on a sample of blood. The TCR was taken from a man aged 18-30 years in good health. The DNA for the CDR3 is TGTGCCACCAGCCCAGAGGCCGGGACAGGGCTGTTAAATGAGCAGTTCTTC. It translates to CATSPEAGTGLLNEQFF.